Below, one T cell receptor (beta chain) is given with its context. Which antigen it targets is not known. There are no base qualities to consult, and no much larger clone falls within one base. There are 13 amino acids in the CDR3, from cysteine to phenylalanine inclusive. Left in the record is the CDR3 DNA by itself, 39 bases read in frame from the first base. Based on the germline V gene (reference sequence), the CDR1 and CDR2 sequences are SEHNR and FQNEAQ. The sample comes from a study of OX40 agonist ivuxolimab in advanced cancers. At the level of the whole study: Ivuxolimab was an agonistic, fully human IgG2 monoclonal antibody directed against OX40 (CD134), a costimulatory receptor. In the dose-escalation cohort, around four fifths of patients were male, and the mean age was approximately 64 years, with a range of roughly 20 to 80. Of the approximately 53 patients in dose escalation, about 20 had hepatocellular carcinoma, about 15 had melanoma, 9 had renal cell carcinoma and 9 had head and neck cancer. Intravenous ivuxolimab was administered to patients every 2 weeks at six dose levels: 0.01, 0.1, 0.3, 1.5, 3 and 10 mg/kg. Prior anti-PD-1, anti-PD-L1 or anti-CTLA-4 therapy was permitted, and roughly two fifths of dose-escalation patients had received checkpoint inhibitors. The paper describes the monotherapy dose-escalation part (N = 52 patients) of the phase I trial of ivuxolimab. The point of sequencing TCRbeta in the periphery was to test whether ivuxolimab changed TCR sequence diversity and drove clonal T-cell expansion. Three dose-escalation patients achieved partial responses, one with hepatocellular carcinoma and two with cutaneous melanoma.

Genomic DNA was isolated from the sorted cells so that the TCRbeta CDR3 region could be sequenced. The immunoSEQ Assay was used to sequence the TCRbeta CDR3 regions. The source is immuneACCESS, and TCRdb retained only in-frame sequences with V and J called. Part of the clones is not carried over; for the studies checked, unresolved V genes explain less than half of this, and the remainder is unexplained. This sample holds some 80,000 clones; over 85% were observed only once. The ten biggest clones cover approximately 2.3% of the sample. What the authors observed across the whole study: After ivuxolimab, CD8+ T cells had more expanded clones than CD4+ T cells on average. Which antigens the clonally expanded peripheral T cells were specific for was not determined. At doses from 0.1 to 3.0 mg/kg, clonal expansion was seen in both CD4+ and CD8+ blood T cells between baseline and week 6. Low levels of normalized T-cell clonal expansion were also shown by some nonresponding patients. In the 0.1-3.0 mg/kg groups, partial responders had among the lowest normalized peripheral clonal expansion, particularly in CD8+ T cells.

Patients with autoimmune disease history or receiving systemic immunosuppression were excluded from the trial. Peripheral blood for TCR sequencing was drawn from every dose cohort at baseline, at cycle 4 day 1 and at cycle 7 day 1. Samples were obtained from an open-label, multicenter, first-in-human phase I dose-escalation trial of ivuxolimab. Adults with locally advanced or metastatic melanoma, renal cell, hepatocellular, or head and neck squamous cell carcinoma were enrolled in the trial. CD4+ and CD8+ T cells were sorted separately from peripheral blood before TCR sequencing. Recombination linked TRBV7-9 to TRBJ2-5, with the D gene tentatively TRBD1 or TRBD2, based on 5 matching bases in each. The DNA end favors TRBJ2-7, so the J call may be wrong. The origin of this receptor is an adult with an advanced solid tumor such as melanoma, head and neck, liver or kidney cancer. The starting material was CD4+ or CD8+ T cells sorted from blood, obtained in a trial of the OX40 agonist ivuxolimab. The CDR3 is CASSFDGTGEQYF. The DNA is TGTGCCAGCAGCTTCGACGGGACGGGCGAGCAGTACTTC.